The 20 T cell receptor beta chains in this list originate from one sample, sequenced in a study of naive and memory T cell subsets. An equimolar mix of two oligonucleotides served as the beta constant-region primer for TRBC1 and TRBC2. Each CDR3 protein gets one entry after TCRdb re-called the UMI-ligation and nested PCR reads with MiXCR. The sample contains 70,000 to 95,000 distinct CDR3 sequences, more than 6.5% of which appear only once. The source material was central memory CD4+ T cells from blood. These receptor sequences come from a human donor in good health.

This clonotype was counted at least ten times. The rearrangement uses TRBV28 and TRBJ1-2, with 9 bases that match TRBD1. With V trimmed by 6 bases and J by 10 bases, 15 bases remained unmatched. The length of the CDR3 is 15 residues. Germline loops: CDR1 MDHEN, CDR2 SYDVKM. CDR3 DNA sequence: TGTGCCAGCAGCCGAGCAACCGGGACAGGGAGGACCTACACCTTC. As protein: CASSRATGTGRTYTF.

This clonotype was seen repeatedly, ten times or more. The gene calls are TRBV7-2 and TRBJ2-6; tentatively, D is TRBD2 (5 bases). V lost 9 bases to trimming and J lost 0 bases, with 9 bases between them. CDR3 length equals 14 residues. Germline V gene data show CDR1 as SGHTA and CDR2 as FQGNSA. The CDR3, as DNA: TGTGCCAGTAGGACTGGCTCTGGGGCCAACGTCCTGACTTTC. It is translated as CASRTGSGANVLTF.

This clonotype showed up many times. J is TRBJ2-3 and V is TRBV12-3 or TRBV12-4, with 9 bases that match TRBD2. V lost 3 bases and J lost 9; bases outside the gene matches: 16. The CDR3 has 17 residues. CDR3 residues: CASSFRGGGSWVETQYF. The CDR3 nucleotides read TGTGCCAGCAGTTTTCGCGGGGGGGGGTCCTGGGTAGAGACGCAGTATTTT.

The chain combines TRBV28 with TRBJ2-7, with D unclear. There are 13 residues in the CDR3. Germline CDR1 reads MDHEN; CDR2 reads SYDVKM. The V gene lost 3 bases and the J gene lost 2 bases, with 8 bases spanning the gap. The CDR3 DNA follows: TGTGCCAGCAGTTTTACCACGGCCTACGAGCAGTACTTC. The encoded protein is CASSFTTAYEQYF. Based on the CDR3 plus reference TRBV28 and TRBJ2-7, the full variable domain is DVKVTQSSRYLVKRTGEKVFLECVQDMDHENMFWYRQDPGLGLRLIYFSYDVKMKEKGDIPEGYSVSREKKERFSLILESASTNQTSMYLCASSFTTAYEQYFGPGTRLTVT.

This clonotype occurred many times. CDR3 bases: TGTGCCAGCAGTGAAGAGCGGGGCACCGGCTACACCTTC. Its protein product is CASSEERGTGYTF. The gene calls are TRBV6-1 and TRBJ1-2; a possible D gene is TRBD1 (5 bases). CDR3 length equals 13 residues. The V gene lost 1 base and the J gene lost 8 bases, with 11 bases spanning the gap. Per germline, CDR1 MNHNS and CDR2 SASEGT.

This clonotype was observed many times. V gene TRBV29-1 combines with J gene TRBJ2-2; 14 bases map to TRBD2. The CDR3 runs 18 residues. Germline-derived CDR1 and CDR2 are SQVTM and ANQGSEA. V lost 7 bases, J lost 6 bases, and 16 bases stayed unmatched. CDR3 loop: CSARTAAGTSGSPGELFF. CDR3 nucleotides: TGCAGCGCCCGTACGGCGGCAGGGACTAGCGGGAGTCCCGGGGAGCTGTTTTTT.

Only a few counts were recorded for this clonotype. One junction end disagrees with the germline gene, perhaps due to a read error. V and J are TRBV7-7 and TRBJ2-1; D unclear. CDR3 size: 15 residues. CDR1 and CDR2 (germline): SSHAT, FNYEAQ (reference sequence). The CDR3 coding sequence is TGTGCTAGCAGCTTAGGTGGCGTAGGCCAGAATGAGCAGTTCTTC. Translation: CASSLGGVGQNEQFF.

This clonotype was recorded many times. The chain has TRBV14 and TRBJ2-5, with 9 nucleotides matching TRBD2. This CDR3 comprises 14 residues. Germline V gene sequence: CDR1 SGHDN, CDR2 FVKESK. The junction had 3 bases not matched to a gene; V was cut back by 2 bases and J by 5 bases. Here the CDR3 DNA reads TGTGCCAGCAGCCAATGGACTAGCGAGGAGACCCAGTACTTC. It specifies CASSQWTSEETQYF.

This clonotype came up a few times. V is TRBV19 and J is TRBJ2-3; possibly TRBD1 for D (5 bases). The V and J ends lost 6 bases and 5 bases respectively, with 12 bases between them. The CDR3 is 13 residues long. Germline values: CDR1 LNHDA, CDR2 SQIVND (reference sequence). CDR3 loop: CASRIQGLDTQYF. The CDR3 DNA reads as TGTGCCAGTAGAATCCAGGGCTTAGATACGCAGTATTTT.

This clonotype has a count of ten or more. The V call is TRBV29-1, the J call TRBJ2-3, with 8 bases that match TRBD2. The CDR3 has 14 amino acids. Trimming took 6 bases from V and 4 from J; bases not matched to a gene: 9. CDR1 and CDR2 (germline): SQVTM, ANQGSEA. The CDR3 DNA sequence: TGCAGCGTATGGGAACGGGGGGGCGCAGATACGCAGTATTTT. It translates to CSVWERGGADTQYF.

V usage is TRBV12-3 or TRBV12-4 and J usage is TRBJ2-7; 14 nucleotides line up with TRBD2. The CDR3 spans 20 residues. The V segment lost 3 bases and the J segment 0 bases; nucleotides outside the gene matches: 13. The CDR3 loop reads CASSLSPGLAGGQSSYEQYF. DNA for the CDR3: TGTGCCAGCAGTTTGAGTCCCGGACTAGCGGGAGGCCAGAGCTCCTACGAGCAGTACTTC.

This clonotype turned up a few times. The chain carries TRBV11-1 and TRBJ2-2, with D possibly called TRBD1 or TRBD2 (5 bases each). CDR1 SGHAT and CDR2 FQDESV come from the germline V gene (reference sequence). The V end was cut by 1 base, the J end by 3 bases, with 9 bases between. The CDR3 covers 15 residues. CDR3 loop: CASSLGQGHTGELFF. CDR3 coding DNA: TGTGCCAGCAGCTTAGGTCAGGGACACACCGGGGAGCTGTTTTTT.

This clonotype came up many times. This rearrangement joins TRBV12-3 or TRBV12-4 to TRBJ2-7; 7 bases align to TRBD1. With V trimmed by 0 bases and J by 3 bases, 5 bases remained unmatched. The CDR3 sequence is 15 residues long. The DNA for the CDR3 is TGTGCCAGCAGTTTAGCGTCACAGGGGCGCTACGAGCAGTACTTC. It is translated as CASSLASQGRYEQYF.

This clonotype was detected only a few times. The V and J genes are TRBV12-3 or TRBV12-4 and TRBJ2-3, with 7 positions matching TRBD1. V lost 4 bases, J lost 2 bases, and 12 bases stayed unmatched. The CDR3 length is 17 residues. The CDR3: CASSSERQGRDTDTQYF. CDR3 bases: TGTGCCAGCAGTTCCGAACGACAGGGACGGGACACAGATACGCAGTATTTT.

Ten or more counts support this clonotype. The chain has TRBV20-1 and TRBJ2-2; D is perhaps TRBD2 (5 bases). CDR1 is DFQATT, CDR2 SNEGSKA, per germline (reference sequence). The CDR3 runs 15 residues. V shed 3 bases and J shed 1 base, with 12 bases lying between them. Here the CDR3 DNA reads TGCAGTGCTAGTCCGAAAAGCGGGAACACCGGGGAGCTGTTTTTT. It is translated as CSASPKSGNTGELFF.

A few counts support this clonotype. The J gene is TRBJ2-5, the V gene TRBV29-1, with a possible D match to TRBD2 (6 bases). This CDR3 has 13 amino acids. V was clipped by 5 bases and J by 4 bases, with 14 bases between them. Germline V gene lookup returns CDR1 SQVTM and CDR2 ANQGSEA. This chain's CDR3 is CSVQLSGPETQYF. In DNA, the CDR3 is TGCAGCGTTCAACTTAGCGGTCCAGAGACCCAGTACTTC.

This clonotype was seen many times. V is TRBV29-1 and J is TRBJ1-1; 7 bases are shared with TRBD1. The CDR3 loop spans 17 amino acids. The V gene's germline CDR1 is SQVTM and CDR2 ANQGSEA. V was clipped by 6 bases and J by 0 bases; unmatched bases: 16. CDR3 sequence reads: CSVAPQGGAWMNTEAFF. CDR3 sequence (DNA): TGCAGCGTGGCCCCCCAGGGGGGGGCGTGGATGAACACTGAAGCTTTCTTT.

Many counts were recorded for this clonotype. The chain couples TRBV12-3 or TRBV12-4 to TRBJ2-4; 8 positions agree with TRBD1. CDR3 size: 14 residues. Trimming at V came to 3 bases and at J to 6 bases, leaving 4 bases not matched to a gene. CDR3 protein: CASSFSGGGNIQYF. In DNA form, the CDR3 reads TGTGCCAGCAGTTTTTCAGGGGGCGGAAACATTCAGTACTTC.

This clonotype was observed at least ten times. The CDR3 reads CSGGQGASYEQYF. In DNA form, the CDR3 reads TGCAGCGGAGGACAGGGGGCTTCCTACGAGCAGTACTTC. The chain recombines TRBV29-1 with TRBJ2-7; TRBD1 matches 11 bases. This CDR3 is built from 13 residues. V shed 7 bases, J shed 1 base, and the junction held 3 bases outside the gene matches. Germline CDR1 reads SQVTM; CDR2 reads ANQGSEA.

As concerns this clonotype: Being one base from a much bigger clone, this may be a read error. The chain joins TRBV20-1 to TRBJ1-1; 9 bases are shared with TRBD1. Germline-derived CDR1 and CDR2 are DFQATT and SNEGSKA (reference sequence). The CDR3 spans 15 residues. V was pared by 6 bases and J by 4 bases, with 12 bases of the junction left unmatched. The CDR3 protein is CSATGTGRGSTEAFF. CDR3 nucleotide sequence: TGCAGTGCAACCGGGACAGGGCGGGGCAGCACTGAAGCTTTCTTT.